This TCR beta chain appears in the sequencing data of a study of OX40 agonist ivuxolimab in advanced cancers. Looking at the study overall: Recorded diagnoses for dose-escalation patients were hepatocellular carcinoma, melanoma, renal cell or head and neck cancer.

Only in-frame clones appear in the TCRdb table, and some are missing; sequencing was by immunoSEQ multiplex PCR. The sample lists tens of thousands of clones, 70% to 90% seen once, with over 0.25% in the top ten. Germline CDR1 MNHNS, CDR2 SASEGT. CDR3 length equals 14 residues. The germline V and J ends were trimmed by 8 bases and 3 bases, with 14 bases remaining between them. This clone was observed a single time. The chain combines TRBV6-1 with TRBJ2-1; D possibly corresponds to TRBD2 (6 bases). The TCR originated in an adult with an advanced solid tumor such as melanoma, head and neck, liver or kidney cancer. Sequenced here: CD4+ or CD8+ T cells sorted from blood, sampled in a trial of the OX40 agonist ivuxolimab. The CDR3 DNA reads as TGTGCCAGCGAGAGAGAGGGAGGCTACAATGAGCAGTTCTTC. Translating gives CASEREGGYNEQFF.